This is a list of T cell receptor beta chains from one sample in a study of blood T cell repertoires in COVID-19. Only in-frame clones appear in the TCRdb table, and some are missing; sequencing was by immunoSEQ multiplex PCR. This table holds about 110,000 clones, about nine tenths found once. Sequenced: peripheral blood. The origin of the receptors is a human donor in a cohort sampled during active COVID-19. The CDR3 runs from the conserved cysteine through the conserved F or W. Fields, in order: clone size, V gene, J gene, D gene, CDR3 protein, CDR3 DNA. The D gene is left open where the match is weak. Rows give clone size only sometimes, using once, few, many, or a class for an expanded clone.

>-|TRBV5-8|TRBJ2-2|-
CASRSQGGSWELFF
TGTGCCAGCAGGTCGCAGGGAGGTAGCTGGGAGCTGTTTTTT
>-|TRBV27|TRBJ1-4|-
CASSHRDIPEKLFF
TGTGCCAGCAGTCACCGGGACATCCCTGAAAAACTGTTTTTT
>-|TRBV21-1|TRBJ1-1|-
CASSPGQNVFTTEAFF
TGTGCCAGCAGCCCCGGACAGAATGTGTTTACCACTGAAGCTTTCTTT
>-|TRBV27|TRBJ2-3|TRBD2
CASKVGRSTDTQYF
TGTGCCAGCAAGGTCGGGAGGAGCACAGATACGCAGTATTTT
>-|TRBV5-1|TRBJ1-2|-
CASSEGGAYGYTF
TGCGCCAGCAGCGAGGGAGGAGCCTATGGCTACACCTTC
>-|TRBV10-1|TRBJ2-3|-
CASSGGGDTQYF
TGCGCCAGCAGTGGCGGGGGCGATACGCAGTATTTT
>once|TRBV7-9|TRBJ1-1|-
CASSSHWSVGNTEAFF
TGTGCCAGCAGCTCCCATTGGAGCGTTGGGAACACTGAAGCTTTCTTT
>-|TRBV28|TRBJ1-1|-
CASSKLSRVTEAFF
TGTGCCAGCAGTAAATTGTCCCGGGTAACTGAAGCTTTCTTT
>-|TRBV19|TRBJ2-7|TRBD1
CASTRTGQGSYEQYF
TGTGCCAGTACGCGTACGGGACAGGGCTCCTACGAGCAGTACTTC
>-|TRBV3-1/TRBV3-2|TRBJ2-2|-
CASSQEHPNTGELFF
TGTGCCAGCAGCCAAGAACACCCGAACACCGGGGAGCTGTTTTTT
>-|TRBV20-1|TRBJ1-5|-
CSASGGGEGQPQHF
TGCAGTGCTAGTGGAGGAGGGGAGGGGCAGCCCCAGCATTTT
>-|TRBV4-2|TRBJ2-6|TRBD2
CASSQGSGARSGANVLTF
TGTGCCAGCAGCCAAGGTAGCGGGGCCCGCTCTGGGGCCAACGTCCTGACTTTC
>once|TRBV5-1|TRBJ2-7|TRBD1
CASSSRDRVGEQYF
TGCGCCAGCAGCTCCCGGGACAGGGTAGGCGAGCAGTACTTC
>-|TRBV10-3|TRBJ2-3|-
CAISVGGGTDTQYF
TGTGCCATCAGTGTTGGAGGCGGCACAGATACGCAGTATTTT
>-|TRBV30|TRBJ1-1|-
CAWSSGTEAFF
TGTGCCTGGAGCTCCGGGACAGAAGCTTTCTTT
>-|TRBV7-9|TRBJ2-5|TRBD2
CASGSDGTSGVYQETQYF
TGTGCCAGCGGATCGGACGGGACTAGCGGGGTGTACCAAGAGACCCAGTACTTC
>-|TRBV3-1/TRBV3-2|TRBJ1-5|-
CASSQDSGGDQPQHF
TGTGCCAGCAGCCAAGATAGCGGGGGAGATCAGCCCCAGCATTTT
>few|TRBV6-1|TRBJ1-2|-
CASSEREEVNGYTF
TGTGCCAGCAGTGAACGGGAGGAGGTCAATGGCTACACCTTC
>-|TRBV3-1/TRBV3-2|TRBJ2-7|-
CASSLSDLGYEQYF
TGTGCCAGCAGCCTTAGCGATCTAGGGTACGAGCAGTACTTC
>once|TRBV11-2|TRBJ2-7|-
CASSFGTLSSYEQYF
TGTGCCAGCAGCTTTGGGACACTTAGCTCCTACGAGCAGTACTTC
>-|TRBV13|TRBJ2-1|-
CASSLGRPYNEQFF
TGTGCCAGCAGCTTAGGGCGGCCCTACAATGAGCAGTTCTTC
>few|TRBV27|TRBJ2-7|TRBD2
CASTPTGGALLEQYF
TGTGCCAGCACCCCAACCGGGGGGGCCCTTCTCGAGCAGTACTTC
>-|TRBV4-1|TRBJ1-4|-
CASSQTGTSGEKLFF
TGCGCCAGCAGCCAAACCGGGACTTCTGGAGAAAAACTGTTTTTT
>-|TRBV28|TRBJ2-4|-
CASSPRPVGDKNIQYF
TGTGCCAGCAGCCCCCGACCAGTAGGGGACAAAAACATTCAGTACTTC
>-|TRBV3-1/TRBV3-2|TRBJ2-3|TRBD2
CASSQVSGGATDTQYF
TGTGCCAGCAGCCAAGTAAGCGGGGGGGCTACAGATACGCAGTATTTT
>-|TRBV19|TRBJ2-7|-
CASSIQVGVASEQYF
TGTGCCAGTAGTATCCAGGTCGGGGTGGCAAGTGAGCAGTACTTC
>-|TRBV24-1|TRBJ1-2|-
CATSAGGGYGYTF
TGTGCCACCAGTGCTGGGGGGGGCTATGGCTACACCTTC